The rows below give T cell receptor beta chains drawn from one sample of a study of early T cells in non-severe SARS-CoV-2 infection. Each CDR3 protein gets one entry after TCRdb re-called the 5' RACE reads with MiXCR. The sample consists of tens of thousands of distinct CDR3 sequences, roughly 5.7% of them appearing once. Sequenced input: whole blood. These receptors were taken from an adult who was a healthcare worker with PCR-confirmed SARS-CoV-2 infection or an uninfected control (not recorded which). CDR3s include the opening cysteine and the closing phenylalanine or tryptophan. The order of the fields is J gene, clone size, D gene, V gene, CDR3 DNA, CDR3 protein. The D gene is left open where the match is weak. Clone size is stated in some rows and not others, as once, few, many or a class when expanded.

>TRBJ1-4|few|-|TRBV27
TGTGCCAGCAGTTGGCGGGGGACGTCTAATGAAAAACTGTTTTTT
CASSWRGTSNEKLFF
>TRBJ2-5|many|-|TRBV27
TGTGCCAGCAGTTTATCATACCGAGGGACGCGGCACCTCTACCAAGAGACCCAGTACTTC
CASSLSYRGTRHLYQETQYF
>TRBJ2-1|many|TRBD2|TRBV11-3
TGTGCCAGCAGCCCCGGGGGGAAAGCGGGAGGCTATGAGCAGTTCTTC
CASSPGGKAGGYEQFF
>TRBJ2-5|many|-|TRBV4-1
TGCGCCAGCAGCCACCCCAGACGGGACGAGACCCAGTACTTC
CASSHPRRDETQYF
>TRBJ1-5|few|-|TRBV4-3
TGCGCCAGCTCAGCCAACAGAGCGGGGCTCAATCAGCCCCAGCATTTT
CASSANRAGLNQPQHF
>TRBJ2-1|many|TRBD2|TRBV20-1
TGCAGTGCTAGAGTCCGGGCGGGAGGCGGCTACAATGAGCAGTTCTTC
CSARVRAGGGYNEQFF
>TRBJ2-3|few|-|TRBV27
TGTGCCAGCAGAAGGACGGTGGATACGCAGTATTTT
CASRRTVDTQYF
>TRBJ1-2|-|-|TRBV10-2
TGCGCCAGCGAGGACAAGTCCTATGGCTACACCTTC
CASEDKSYGYTF
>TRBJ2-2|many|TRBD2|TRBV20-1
TGCAGTGCTCAACCCCTCACTAGCGGGAGCAGTATAAGGGCCGGGGAGCTGTTTTTT
CSAQPLTSGSSIRAGELFF
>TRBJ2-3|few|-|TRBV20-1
TGCAGTGCTGATGCTCGTAGGGGCACGCAGTATTTT
CSADARRGTQYF
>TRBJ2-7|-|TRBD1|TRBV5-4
TGTGCCAGCAGCCACAAGACAGGGAAGACCTACGAGCAGTACTTC
CASSHKTGKTYEQYF
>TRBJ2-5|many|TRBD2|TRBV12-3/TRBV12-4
TGTGCCAGCACCGGGACTAGCGAAGAGACCCAGTACTTC
CASTGTSEETQYF
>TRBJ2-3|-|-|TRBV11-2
TGTGCCAGCAGCTTAGTGGGGGGGGCAGACACAGATACGCAGTATTTT
CASSLVGGADTDTQYF
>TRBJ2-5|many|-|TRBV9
TGTGCCAGCAGCGTGGATTCGTCCCGGGAGACCCAGTACTTC
CASSVDSSRETQYF
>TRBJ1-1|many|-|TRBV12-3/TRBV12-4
TGTGCCAGCAGCCCTGGGGGGGGCGCATTATTTACTGAAGCTTTCTTT
CASSPGGGALFTEAFF
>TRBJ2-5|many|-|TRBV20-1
TGCAGTGCTCCACCGGGGCTAACGGCAGAGACCCAGTACTTC
CSAPPGLTAETQYF
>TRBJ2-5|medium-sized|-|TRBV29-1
TGCAGCGTTGAAGTGGATGGGACCTTGGGGGAGACCCAGTACTTC
CSVEVDGTLGETQYF
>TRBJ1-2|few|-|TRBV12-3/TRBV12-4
TGTGCCAGCAGTTTTGGGAATAACTATGGCTACACCTTC
CASSFGNNYGYTF
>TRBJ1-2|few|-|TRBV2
TGTGCCAGCAGTGAACCTCTAGACCGCTACACCTTC
CASSEPLDRYTF
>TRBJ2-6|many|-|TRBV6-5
TGTGCCAGCAGTTACGCAGTCTCTGGGGCCAACGTCCTGACTTTC
CASSYAVSGANVLTF
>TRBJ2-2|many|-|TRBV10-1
TGCGCCAGCAGCTTCGGACAGTTTTACACCGGGGAGCTGTTTTTT
CASSFGQFYTGELFF